The 25 T cell receptor beta chains below were found in one sample sequenced in a study of cytomegalovirus exposure and HLA in healthy donors listed by TCRdb under 2017. The library came from the immunoSEQ multiplex PCR assay. A mixture of 60 forward primers for TCR Vbeta segments and 13 reverse primers for TCR Jbeta segments was used in the multiplex PCR. The immuneACCESS repertoire file appears here via TCRdb, limited to in-frame rearrangements. These files lack a portion of the clones; in checked studies, under half of the deficit traces to unresolved V genes, and the cause of the others is not known. This sample's table lists roughly 140,000 clones. The ten largest clones take up 2% to 3% of the sample. The sample taken for sequencing was PBMCs. These receptor sequences come from a man aged 35-49 years in good health and CMV-seronegative.

The V call is TRBV7-2, the J call TRBJ1-1; the match to TRBD1 covers 7 bases. The germline CDR1 and CDR2 sequences are SGHTA and FQGNSA. CDR3 size: 15 residues. J lost 1 base, V lost 5 bases, and 7 bases had no gene match. The CDR3 loop is CASSHRQGRNTEAFF. The DNA of the CDR3 is TGTGCCAGCAGCCACCGACAGGGTAGGAACACTGAAGCTTTCTTT.

This rearrangement joins TRBV2 to TRBJ2-7; the D gene is possibly TRBD1 (6 bases). This CDR3 region has 14 residues. V was shortened by 6 bases and J by 3 bases, with 15 bases between the two germline ends. Germline V lookup: CDR1 SNHLY, CDR2 FYNNEI. The CDR3 nucleotides are TGTGCCAGCAGGGCTGGACAGATGAACTACGAGCAGTACTTC. Translation: CASRAGQMNYEQYF. Full variable domain (outside the CDR3, taken from reference TRBV2 and TRBJ2-7): EPEVTQTPSHQVTQMGQEVILRCVPISNHLYFYWYRQILGQKVEFLVSFYNNEISEKSEIFDDQFSVERPDGSNFTLKIRSTKLEDSAMYFCASRAGQMNYEQYFGPGTRLTVT.

The chain links TRBV2 to TRBJ1-1, with 10 bases that match TRBD1. Looked up from germline, CDR1 is SNHLY and CDR2 is FYNNEI. The CDR3 totals 15 residues. J lost 6 bases, V lost 2 bases, and 6 bases had no gene match. CDR3 in amino acids: CASSETGQGGSEAFF. The CDR3 DNA reads TGTGCCAGCAGTGAAACCGGACAGGGGGGTTCTGAAGCTTTCTTT.

CDR3 bases: TGTGCCAGCAGTTACTCCTCGTCTGGGCAGATCTATGGCTACACCTTC. It yields the protein CASSYSSSGQIYGYTF. The rearrangement joins TRBV6-5 to TRBJ1-2; D gene uncertain. V dropped 0 bases and J dropped 4 bases, with 15 bases sitting between them. In germline, CDR1 is MNHEY, CDR2 SVGAGI. This CDR3 contains 16 residues.

The chain uses TRBV7-2 and TRBJ2-7; TRBD2 agrees at 7 bases. The CDR3 has 15 residues. V was clipped by 6 bases and J by 0 bases; unmatched bases: 8. Germline values: CDR1 SGHTA, CDR2 FQGNSA. The CDR3 loop reads CASRDKVAGSYEQYF. DNA of the CDR3: TGTGCCAGCAGGGACAAGGTAGCGGGCTCCTACGAGCAGTACTTC.

The chain joins TRBV27 to TRBJ2-3; maybe TRBD1 (5 bases). CDR1 and CDR2 (germline): MNHEY, SMNVEV (reference sequence). With 5 bases removed from V and 9 bases from J, the gap between germline ends came to 18 bases. CDR3 length equals 14 residues. The CDR3 loop is CASSLNSGLGTQYF. CDR3 nucleotides: TGTGCCAGCAGTCTCAATTCAGGGTTGGGGACGCAGTATTTT.

The J gene is TRBJ1-4, the V gene TRBV19; 7 nucleotides agree with TRBD1. The CDR3 has 16 residues. Germline trimming cut 4 bases from V and 6 bases from J; bases unmatched to any gene: 11. Looked up from germline, CDR1 is LNHDA and CDR2 is SQIVND (reference sequence). CDR3 protein: CASSTNRGRGDEKLFF. Here the CDR3 DNA reads TGTGCCAGTAGTACCAACAGGGGCCGGGGTGATGAAAAACTGTTTTTT.

V usage is TRBV5-6 and J usage is TRBJ2-5, with no clear D. The J call may be faulty, since TRBJ2-7 better matches the DNA end. Germline CDR1 SGHDT, CDR2 YYEEEE. The CDR3 loop spans 12 amino acids. The CDR3 nucleotides read TGTGCCAGCAGCTCCCTCTCCTACGAGCAGTACTTC. Translating it yields CASSSLSYEQYF.

The genes are TRBV10-3 and TRBJ2-7, with 8 bases matching TRBD1. CDR1 and CDR2 (germline): ENHRY, SYGVKD. The CDR3 consists of 13 residues. V dropped 7 bases and J dropped 6; count of bases not matched to a gene: 8. The CDR3 DNA reads TGTGCCATCACCTCGGACAGGGAAGGCGAGCAGTACTTC. Its protein is CAITSDREGEQYF.

The J gene is TRBJ2-7, the V gene TRBV5-1, with 7 bases identical to TRBD2. J gave up 5 bases and V 0 bases, and 8 bases lay outside the gene matches. CDR3 length: 15 residues. In germline, CDR1 is SGHRS, CDR2 YFSETQ. The CDR3 region has the DNA TGCGCCAGCAGCTTGGGGCAGGGAGGGCCTCACGAGCAGTACTTC. Encoded protein: CASSLGQGGPHEQYF.

This chain links TRBV29-1 with TRBJ1-2; D is undetermined. Germline loops: CDR1 SQVTM, CDR2 ANQGSEA. CDR3 length equals 13 residues. The V end lost 6 bases, the J end lost 1 base, and 12 bases lay between the germline ends. The CDR3 coding sequence is TGCAGCGTCCCCCTAGGCCTTAACTATGGCTACACCTTC. Translating gives CSVPLGLNYGYTF.

The V call is TRBV5-1, the J call TRBJ1-6, with D perhaps matching TRBD1 (5 bases). Between the trimmed V and J ends, which lost 0 bases and 7 bases, there was a span of 14 bases. The CDR3 runs to 16 residues. The germline gives CDR1 SGHRS, CDR2 YFSETQ. CDR3: CASSLEVGRGNSPLHF. CDR3 nucleotides: TGCGCCAGCAGCTTGGAGGTGGGACGGGGGAATTCACCCCTCCACTTT.

The genes are TRBV2 and TRBJ1-2; D is undetermined. Trimming left V 6 bases short and J 2 bases short, with 7 bases between. Germline-derived CDR1 and CDR2 are SNHLY and FYNNEI. This CDR3 is built from 12 residues. The CDR3, as DNA: TGTGCCAGCAGCCCCCAGAACTATGGCTACACCTTC. This encodes CASSPQNYGYTF.

This chain joins TRBV29-1 and TRBJ1-2; 7 bases agree with TRBD1. Germline values: CDR1 SQVTM, CDR2 ANQGSEA. This CDR3 has 14 amino acids. J was trimmed by 8 bases and V by 2 bases; bases with no gene match: 11. The CDR3 region has the DNA TGCAGCGTTGAAATTCGGACAGGCCCTATGGGCTACACCTTC. This gives the protein CSVEIRTGPMGYTF.

The CDR3 bases are TGTGCCAGCAGCTCAGCGTGGGACAGGGGAGATCGAGAGACCCAGTACTTC. It is translated as CASSSAWDRGDRETQYF. This sequence joins TRBV7-6 and TRBJ2-5; 10 bases are a match to TRBD1. Unmatched junction bases numbered 12, after V lost 4 bases and J lost 4 bases. The CDR3 spans 17 residues. CDR1 is SGHVS and CDR2 is FNYEAQ in the germline V gene.

The rearrangement joins TRBV19 to TRBJ1-2, with D unclear. Trimming removed 4 bases from V and 4 bases from J, with 10 bases in between. The germline CDR1 and CDR2 sequences are LNHDA and SQIVND (reference sequence). The CDR3 consists of 13 residues. This chain's CDR3 is CASSTPGGYGYTF. CDR3 nucleotides: TGTGCCAGTAGTACCCCCGGCGGCTATGGCTACACCTTC.

The rearrangement joins TRBV10-3 to TRBJ1-1; 9 positions agree with TRBD1. CDR3 size: 16 residues. V was pared by 5 bases and J by 7 bases, with 14 bases of the junction left unmatched. In germline, CDR1 is ENHRY, CDR2 SYGVKD. The CDR3 protein is CAISPFPGQGRGEAFF. The CDR3 DNA sequence: TGTGCCATCAGTCCCTTTCCGGGACAGGGTAGGGGTGAAGCTTTCTTT.

This chain connects TRBV9 to TRBJ2-2, with D tentatively TRBD1 (5 bases). The length of the CDR3 is 15 residues. Germline CDR1 and CDR2: SGDLS and YYNGEE. Trimming cost V 2 bases and J 8 bases, with 16 bases left between them. This CDR3 is CASSVEQGSRGELFF. The CDR3 bases are TGTGCCAGCAGCGTCGAGCAGGGAAGCCGGGGGGAGCTGTTTTTT.

The rearrangement joins TRBV5-1 to TRBJ2-3; 8 nucleotides align to TRBD1. The length of the CDR3 is 12 residues. Trimming at V came to 0 bases and at J to 9 bases, leaving 0 bases not matched to a gene. CDR1 is SGHRS and CDR2 is YFSETQ in the germline V gene. CDR3 DNA: TGCGCCAGCAGCTTGGACAGGGGGACGCAGTATTTT. The encoded protein is CASSLDRGTQYF.

J is TRBJ2-2 and V is TRBV19; perhaps TRBD2 as D (7 bases). CDR3 size: 16 residues. The ends were cut back, 7 bases at V and 6 bases at J, with 21 bases in the middle. The germline CDR1 and CDR2 sequences are LNHDA and SQIVND (reference sequence). The CDR3 sequence: CASTREGGKGPGELFF. CDR3 nucleotide sequence: TGTGCCAGTACCCGTGAGGGGGGGAAGGGGCCCGGGGAGCTGTTTTTT.

The rearrangement uses TRBV7-2 and TRBJ2-3; D is possibly TRBD2 (6 bases). The germline CDR1 and CDR2 sequences are SGHTA and FQGNSA. Trimming took off 3 bases at V and 0 bases at J, with 10 bases between the two ends. The CDR3 has 15 residues. CDR3 nucleotides: TGTGCCAGCAGCTTCAGGGAGGCTAGCACAGATACGCAGTATTTT. Translation: CASSFREASTDTQYF.

The chain has TRBV6-5 and TRBJ2-7; perhaps TRBD1 as D (5 bases). Trimming took 6 bases from V and 5 from J, leaving 14 bases between them. The CDR3 consists of 13 residues. Germline CDR1 reads MNHEY; CDR2 reads SVGAGI. CDR3 coding DNA: TGTGCCAGCAGCCTACAGGTTGGCCACGAGCAGTACTTC. Its translation is CASSLQVGHEQYF.

The chain is built from TRBV18 and TRBJ2-7; perhaps TRBD1 as D (6 bases). Per the germline V gene, CDR1 is KGHSH and CDR2 is LQKENI. With 2 bases removed from V and 2 bases from J, the gap between germline ends came to 10 bases. The CDR3 spans 14 residues. CDR3 in DNA: TGTGCCAGCTCACCAACCGGGACAACCTACGAGCAGTACTTC. Its protein is CASSPTGTTYEQYF.

V gene TRBV7-9 combines with J gene TRBJ1-2; D remains ambiguous. V was pared by 8 bases and J by 1 base, with 11 bases between. The CDR3 runs 13 residues. CDR1 SEHNR and CDR2 FQNEAQ come from the germline V gene (reference sequence). CDR3 DNA sequence: TGTGCCAGCGTCCTACTGGTTAACTATGGCTACACCTTC. It encodes CASVLLVNYGYTF. Drawing the rest from reference TRBV7-9 and TRBJ1-2, the complete variable domain is DTGVSQNPRHKITKRGQNVTFRCDPISEHNRLYWYRQTLGQGPEFLTYFQNEAQLEKSRLLSDRFSAERPKGSFSTLEIQRTEQGDSAMYLCASVLLVNYGYTFGSGTRLTVV.

This chain connects TRBV7-2 to TRBJ2-3, with 7 bases aligning to TRBD1. This CDR3 contains 16 residues. Germline CDR1 and CDR2: SGHTA and FQGNSA. With V trimmed by 5 bases and J by 3 bases, 11 bases remained unmatched. CDR3 residues: CASSAGNRGRTDTQYF. The CDR3 coding sequence is TGTGCCAGCAGCGCAGGCAACAGGGGTAGAACAGATACGCAGTATTTT. Using reference TRBV7-2 and TRBJ2-3 for the parts outside the CDR3, the full variable domain is GAGVSQSPSNKVTEKGKDVELRCDPISGHTALYWYRQSLGQGLEFLIYFQGNSAPDKSGLPSDRFSAERTGGSVSTLTIQRTQQEDSAVYLCASSAGNRGRTDTQYFGPGTRLTVL.